This TCR beta chain was sequenced during a study of PD-L1 blockade in urothelial cancer. Study-level information: Prior regimens of chemotherapy numbered 0 to 3 per patient. Blood samples had a median of about 150,000 T cells.

J gave up 3 bases and V 3 bases, and 12 bases lay outside the gene matches. From germline, CDR1 is KGHSH and CDR2 LQKENI. The CDR3 length is 17 residues. Comments on this clone: Its antigen remains unknown.

Study findings and constraints: Blood clones associated with the tumor expanded more at 3 weeks in durable-benefit patients.

Spiked synthetic TCR analogs estimated absolute template abundance per PCR. Some clones are missing from TCRdb's copy, which holds only in-frame ones; the method was immunoSEQ multiplex PCR. This sample has 70,000 to 95,000 clones; roughly nine tenths occur once, and the top ten carry roughly 0.88%. As to time point: pretreatment peripheral blood. J is TRBJ2-5 and V is TRBV18, with 8 bases identical to TRBD1. The source is a woman of 80 years or more with urothelial cancer. Here the sequenced sample was PBMCs, taken around atezolizumab (anti-PD-L1) treatment. The CDR3 DNA reads TGTGCCAGCTCACCCCAGGGGGCCCACCCTACTAAAGAGACCCAGTACTTC. Residues: CASSPQGAHPTKETQYF. Full variable domain (missing parts from reference TRBV18 and TRBJ2-5): NAGVMQNPRHLVRRRGQEARLRCSPMKGHSHVYWYRQLPEEGLKFMVYLQKENIIDESGMPKERFSAEFPKEGPSILRIQQVVRGDSAAYFCASSPQGAHPTKETQYFGPGTRLLVL.